Following are 10 T cell receptor beta chains from one sample sequenced in a study of blood T cell repertoires in COVID-19. Sequencing was performed with immunoSEQ multiplex PCR; in TCRdb, only in-frame clones are kept and a portion is missing. The sample holds roughly 81,000 clones, about 85% seen once. The sequenced sample consisted of peripheral blood. The receptors come from a woman older than 75 with COVID-19, enrolled during active disease.

This rearrangement joins TRBV2 to TRBJ1-1; D possibly corresponds to TRBD1 (6 bases). CDR3 size: 14 residues. The V gene's germline CDR1 is SNHLY and CDR2 FYNNEI. The V end was cut by 10 bases, the J end by 2 bases, with 17 bases between. CDR3 loop: CATRGRGANTEAFF. DNA of the CDR3: TGTGCCACCCGGGGTCGGGGGGCAAACACTGAAGCTTTCTTT.

This clone was seen only once. The chain employs TRBV7-9 and TRBJ2-1, with D maybe TRBD2 (6 bases). The V gene's germline CDR1 is SEHNR and CDR2 FQNEAQ (reference sequence). This CDR3 comprises 15 residues. V lost 3 bases and J lost 10, with 19 bases in between. The CDR3 DNA reads as TGTGCCAGCAGCTTTCCGGGACTCAAAACCAAGGAGCAGTTCTTC. It codes for CASSFPGLKTKEQFF.

V is TRBV7-8 and J is TRBJ2-6, with 9 bases identical to TRBD1. The CDR3 covers 19 residues. V gave up 1 base and J gave up 2 bases; unmatched junction bases: 9. Germline loops: CDR1 SGHVS, CDR2 FQNEAQ. DNA for the CDR3: TGTGCCAGCAGCTTAGGCCGCACAGGGGGCAATACTGGGGCCAACGTCCTGACTTTC. It codes for CASSLGRTGGNTGANVLTF.

This clone turned up a few times. The rearrangement uses TRBV5-4 and TRBJ1-1; D ambiguous. Germline V CDR1 and CDR2: SGHNT, YYREEE (reference sequence). Trimming shortened V by 0 bases and J by 4 bases, and 10 bases separated the two germline ends. The CDR3 runs to 14 residues. CDR3 in amino acids: CASSLAHKTTEAFF. Here the CDR3 DNA reads TGTGCCAGCAGCTTGGCCCACAAAACCACTGAAGCTTTCTTT.

The genes are TRBV5-5 and TRBJ2-5; no clear D. Trimming stripped 4 bases from V and 5 bases from J, with 12 bases between. CDR1 and CDR2 (germline): SGHKS, YYEKEE (reference sequence). The CDR3 is made up of 13 amino acids. The CDR3 reads CASSLGPRETQYF. The CDR3 bases are TGTGCCAGCAGCCTGGGTCCGCGGGAGACCCAGTACTTC.

The chain joins TRBV19 to TRBJ1-5; no reliable D call. This CDR3 contains 12 residues. Germline V lookup: CDR1 LNHDA, CDR2 SQIVND (reference sequence). With 3 bases removed from V and 7 bases from J, the gap between germline ends came to 7 bases. This CDR3 is CASSIRTQPQHF. The CDR3 region has the DNA TGTGCCAGTAGTATTAGAACCCAGCCCCAGCATTTT. Using reference TRBV19 and TRBJ1-5 for the parts outside the CDR3, the full variable domain is DGGITQSPKYLFRKEGQNVTLSCEQNLNHDAMYWYRQDPGQGLRLIYYSQIVNDFQKGDIAEGYSVSREKKESFPLTVTSAQKNPTAFYLCASSIRTQPQHFGDGTRLSIL.

This rearrangement joins TRBV15 to TRBJ1-4; no definite D call. Trimming took off 1 base at V and 5 bases at J, with 11 bases between the two ends. The germline gives CDR1 LNHNV, CDR2 YYDKDF (reference sequence). The CDR3 is 15 amino acids. The CDR3 sequence is CATSRAPGINEKLFF. CDR3 coding DNA: TGTGCCACCAGCAGAGCCCCGGGGATAAATGAAAAACTGTTTTTT.

The chain combines TRBV5-3 with TRBJ2-7; TRBD1 might be the D (6 bases). TRBV5-3 is noted as an ORF with a role that remains uncertain. CDR3 size: 13 residues. V dropped 0 bases and J dropped 6 bases, with 10 bases sitting between them. CDR3 sequence (DNA): TGTGCCAGAAGCTTGGTCACAGGGCTCGAGCAGTACTTC. Its translation is CARSLVTGLEQYF.

The chain uses TRBV7-2 and TRBJ1-4; 7 bases match TRBD1. Germline V gene lookup returns CDR1 SGHTA and CDR2 FQGNSA. The V and J ends lost 3 bases and 8 bases, in that order; junction bases with no gene match: 3. The CDR3 covers 13 residues. DNA of the CDR3: TGTGCCAGCAGCTTTCGGACAGGAGAAAAACTGTTTTTT. It specifies CASSFRTGEKLFF.

The rearrangement joins TRBV18 to TRBJ1-2; D is unresolved. The CDR3 consists of 14 residues. The V end was cut by 0 bases, the J end by 7 bases, with 12 bases between. Germline loops: CDR1 KGHSH, CDR2 LQKENI. This CDR3 is CASSPPTYRVGYTF. The CDR3, as DNA: TGTGCCAGCTCACCACCAACGTATCGGGTTGGCTACACCTTC. Full variable domain (remainder filled in from reference TRBV18 and TRBJ1-2): NAGVMQNPRHLVRRRGQEARLRCSPMKGHSHVYWYRQLPEEGLKFMVYLQKENIIDESGMPKERFSAEFPKEGPSILRIQQVVRGDSAAYFCASSPPTYRVGYTFGSGTRLTVV.